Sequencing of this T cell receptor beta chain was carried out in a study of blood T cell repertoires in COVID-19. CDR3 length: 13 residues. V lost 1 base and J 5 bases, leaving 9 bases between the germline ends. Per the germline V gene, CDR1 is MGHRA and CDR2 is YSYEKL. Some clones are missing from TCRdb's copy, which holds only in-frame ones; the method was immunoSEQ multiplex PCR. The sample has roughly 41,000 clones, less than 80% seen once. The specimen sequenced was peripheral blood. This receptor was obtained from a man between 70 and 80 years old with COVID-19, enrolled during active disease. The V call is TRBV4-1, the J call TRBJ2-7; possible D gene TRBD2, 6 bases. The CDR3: CASSQVGGDEQYF. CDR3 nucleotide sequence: TGCGCCAGCAGCCAAGTGGGAGGAGACGAGCAGTACTTC.